The rows below give T cell receptor beta chains drawn from one sample of a study of shared clonotypes between healthy human individuals. Sequencing was performed with immunoSEQ multiplex PCR; in TCRdb, only in-frame clones are kept and a portion is missing. The sample yields over a million clones, about four fifths seen once. Sequenced sample: memory CD4+ T cells from PBMCs. All receptors come from a man aged 18 to 35 in good health. Some clones in this sample may be carry-over from other donors' samples. Each CDR3 is given with its conserved first and last residue. D genes are given only for firm matches. The size entry is marked missing in some rows and otherwise reads once, few, many or a size class.

NA TRBD1 TRBJ1-1 TRBV19 TGTGCCAGTAGTACGGGACAGACCGAAGCTTTCTTT CASSTGQTEAFF
NA NA TRBJ2-6 TRBV5-8 TGTGCCAGCAGCTTCGGGTACTCTGGGGCCAACGTCCTGACTTTC CASSFGYSGANVLTF
NA TRBD1 TRBJ2-2 TRBV28 TGTGCCAGCAGTAGGGGACAGGGGGTCGGGGAGCTGTTTTTT CASSRGQGVGELFF
NA TRBD1 TRBJ2-5 TRBV6-1 TGTGCCAGCAAAGGGGGCCGGTTGGGAGAGACCCAGTACTTC CASKGGRLGETQYF
NA TRBD2 TRBJ2-1 TRBV6-5 TGTGCCAGCAGGACTAGCGGGAGGAACAATGAGCAGTTCTTC CASRTSGRNNEQFF
NA NA TRBJ2-1 TRBV10-3 TGTGCCCACAAGGTTAGGGATGAGCAGTTCTTC CAHKVRDEQFF
NA NA TRBJ2-1 TRBV15 TGTGCCACCAGCAGAGATTTCTCCTACAATGAGCAGTTCTTC CATSRDFSYNEQFF
NA NA TRBJ2-3 TRBV9 TGTGCCAGCAGCCCGAGACAGCGGGATACGCAGTATTTT CASSPRQRDTQYF
NA NA TRBJ2-7 TRBV6-6 TGTGCCAGCAGTTACTCATCCGGCGTCTACGAGCAGTACTTC CASSYSSGVYEQYF
NA NA TRBJ2-3 TRBV7-9 TGTGCCAGCGGTTCGGCACGGGAAGCAGATACGCAGTATTTT CASGSAREADTQYF
NA TRBD1 TRBJ1-3 TRBV7-2 TGTGCCAGCAGCTTATCAGGGGGCTCTGGAAACACCATATATTTT CASSLSGGSGNTIYF
NA TRBD2 TRBJ2-5 TRBV28 TGTGCCAGCGGTAGGGGAACAGCGGGAGGGCGAGAGACCCAGTACTTC CASGRGTAGGRETQYF
NA NA TRBJ1-1 TRBV6-1 TGTGCCAGCAGTGCTGACAGCACGGAGGCTTTCTTT CASSADSTEAFF
NA NA TRBJ2-5 TRBV7-3 TGTGCCAGCAGCCGGGGAACTCAAGAGACCCAGTACTTC CASSRGTQETQYF
NA NA TRBJ1-2 TRBV11-2 TGTGCCAGCAGCTTAACTCTGGGCGGTAACTATGGCTACACCTTC CASSLTLGGNYGYTF
NA NA TRBJ2-7 TRBV5-6 TGTGCCAGCAGCTTGAGAGATGGCTTAAGCTCCTACGAGCAGTACTTC CASSLRDGLSSYEQYF
NA TRBD1 TRBJ1-5 TRBV19 TGTGCCAGTACTGGTGCCGGGACAGGGGCGTGGCAGCCCCAGCATTTT CASTGAGTGAWQPQHF
NA NA TRBJ2-7 TRBV11-2 TGTGCCAGCAGCCCCGGGACACCACCCTACGAGCAGTACTTC CASSPGTPPYEQYF
NA NA TRBJ1-2 TRBV9 TGTGCCAGCAGCGATCGGGGGAACTATGGCTACACCTTC CASSDRGNYGYTF
NA NA TRBJ2-3 TRBV7-9 TGTGCCAGCAGCTTAGCAGGGGCTAACACAGATACGCAGTATTTT CASSLAGANTDTQYF
NA NA TRBJ2-7 TRBV18 TGTGCCAGCTCGCCCGGGACGCAGTCCACCTACGAGCAGTACTTC CASSPGTQSTYEQYF
few TRBD1 TRBJ1-4 TRBV5-1 TGCGCCAGCAGCTTGTCAGGGGGCCTGGAAAAACTGTTTTTT CASSLSGGLEKLFF
NA NA TRBJ2-7 TRBV30 TGTGCCTGGAGTGCGCTTGGGCGCGAGCAGTACTTC CAWSALGREQYF
NA TRBD1 TRBJ1-2 TRBV27 TGTGCCAGCAGTACCCGACAGGGAGGGAGCTCGGGTCCTGGCTACACCTTC CASSTRQGGSSGPGYTF
NA TRBD2 TRBJ2-5 TRBV18 TGTGCCAGCTCGCCCGGGACTAGCGCGGGCCAAGAGACCCAGTACTTC CASSPGTSAGQETQYF
many TRBD2 TRBJ2-7 TRBV6-1 TGTGCCAGCACCCGGACTAGCGATCCCTACGAGCAGTACTTC CASTRTSDPYEQYF
NA NA TRBJ2-5 TRBV18 TGTGCCAGCTCACCACTAACGGGGGCAAGGGAGACCCAGTACTTC CASSPLTGARETQYF
NA NA TRBJ2-7 TRBV5-6 TGTGCCAGCAGCTCGCGGGCCTTCTACGAGCAGTACTTC CASSSRAFYEQYF
NA NA TRBJ1-5 TRBV18 TGTGCCAGCTCACCACCAGGGTTGCAGCCCCAGCATTTT CASSPPGLQPQHF
few NA TRBJ2-1 TRBV11-3 TGTGCCAGCAGCCCCAACAGGGCGAACAATGAGCAGTTCTTC CASSPNRANNEQFF
few TRBD1 TRBJ1-5 TRBV18 TGTGCCAGCTCACCAGAACAGGGGCGGGATCAGCCCCAGCATTTT CASSPEQGRDQPQHF
few NA TRBJ1-2 TRBV7-8 TGTGCCAGCAGATCCCCGGGGCAGGCGAAAACCTTC CASRSPGQAKTF
few NA TRBJ2-1 TRBV6-1 TGTGCCAGCAGTGAAGTTGGGTACCCTCGGGACAATGAGCAGTTCTTC CASSEVGYPRDNEQFF
NA NA TRBJ1-2 TRBV7-2 TGTGCCAGCAGCTTAGACATAAGAAACTATGGCTACACCTTC CASSLDIRNYGYTF
NA NA TRBJ1-6 TRBV4-2 TGTGCCAGCAGCCAAGATAGATCCTCACCCCTCCACTTT CASSQDRSSPLHF
NA NA TRBJ2-6 TRBV2 TGTGCCAGCACCGAACAAGGCGTTGGGGCCAACGTCCTGACTTTC CASTEQGVGANVLTF
NA TRBD2 TRBJ2-3 TRBV6-6 TGTGCCAGCAGTAAGAGGGAGGGAGACACAGATACGCAGTATTTT CASSKREGDTDTQYF
NA NA TRBJ1-2 TRBV14 TGTGCCAGCAGCCCCGACCTATACTATGGCTACACCTTC CASSPDLYYGYTF
NA NA TRBJ1-2 TRBV18 TGTGCCAGCTCACCGGGGAATGGCTACACCTTC CASSPGNGYTF
NA TRBD1 TRBJ2-1 TRBV2 TGTGCCAGCAGCATTACAAGGGGGCAAGGTGAGCAGTTCTTC CASSITRGQGEQFF
NA TRBD2 TRBJ2-7 TRBV18 TGTGCCAGCTCACCACTCGCGACTAGCGGGATCTCCTACGAGCAGTACTTC CASSPLATSGISYEQYF